This record looks at one T cell receptor (beta chain) sequence and its context. This sample was taken from a study of blood T cell repertoires in COVID-19. Study-level background: Sites in the United States, Italy and Spain provided acute and convalescent COVID-19 samples. Nucleic acid was either cDNA or gDNA, and it came from T cells, B-cell-depleted T cells, or PBMCs.

Original analysis: Quantification of nucleated cells was approximated via reference gene primer amplification. Assay used: immunoSEQ multiplex PCR; TCRdb lists only in-frame clones, some missing. Clonal size and the V and J genes are those of that table, whereas D and trimming came from the DNA. The sample lists roughly 230,000 clones, approximately 86% occurring once. V was pared by 8 bases and J by 5 bases, with 7 bases between. Germline-derived CDR1 and CDR2 are SNHLY and FYNNEI. The CDR3 consists of 12 residues. The chain couples TRBV2 to TRBJ1-6; D unclear. The sample comprised peripheral blood. The receptor's source is a woman in her fifties or sixties with active or convalescent COVID-19. This chain's CDR3 is CASRQNNSPLHF. The DNA for the CDR3 is TGTGCCAGCCGCCAGAATAATTCACCCCTCCACTTT.